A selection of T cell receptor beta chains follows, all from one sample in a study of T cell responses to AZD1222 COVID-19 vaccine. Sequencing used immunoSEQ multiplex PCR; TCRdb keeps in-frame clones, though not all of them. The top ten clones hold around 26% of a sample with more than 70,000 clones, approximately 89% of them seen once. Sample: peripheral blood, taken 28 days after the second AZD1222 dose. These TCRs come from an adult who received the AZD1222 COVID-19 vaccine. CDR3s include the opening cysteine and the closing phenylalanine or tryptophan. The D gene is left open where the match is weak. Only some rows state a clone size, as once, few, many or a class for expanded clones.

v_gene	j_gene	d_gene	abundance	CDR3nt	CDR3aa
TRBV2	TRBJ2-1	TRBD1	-	TGTGCCAGCAGCCGGGACAGGGGCAATGAGCAGTTCTTC	CASSRDRGNEQFF
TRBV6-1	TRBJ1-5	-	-	TGTGCCAGCAGTCAAGCCCAGGTGCCCCAGCATTTT	CASSQAQVPQHF
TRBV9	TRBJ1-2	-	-	TGTGCCAGCAGCCAACGGCAGGGGAACTATGGCTACACCTTC	CASSQRQGNYGYTF
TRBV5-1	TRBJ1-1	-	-	TGCGCCAGCAGCTTGGGGGGCAGGCCGAACACTGAAGCTTTCTTT	CASSLGGRPNTEAFF
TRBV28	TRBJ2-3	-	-	TGTGCCAGCAGTTTGGGCGGCACAGATACGCAGTATTTT	CASSLGGTDTQYF
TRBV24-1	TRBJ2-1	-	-	TGTGCCACCAGTGATTTTCGTGCGGGCGATGAGCAGTTCTTC	CATSDFRAGDEQFF
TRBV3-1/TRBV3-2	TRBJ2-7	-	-	TGTGCCAGCAGCCATGAAGAACAGGGCCCTTCCTACGAGCAGTACTTC	CASSHEEQGPSYEQYF
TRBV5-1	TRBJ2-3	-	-	TGCGCCAGCAGCTTGGACAGAGGCACAGATACGCAGTATTTT	CASSLDRGTDTQYF
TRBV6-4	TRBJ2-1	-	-	TGTGCCAGCAGTGACTCACAAACGGCAAGTTACAATGAGCAGTTCTTC	CASSDSQTASYNEQFF
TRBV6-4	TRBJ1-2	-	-	TGTGCCAGCAGTCGGGAGGGGACGGGTGGCTACACCTTC	CASSREGTGGYTF
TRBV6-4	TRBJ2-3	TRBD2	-	TGTGCCAGCAGTGACTCGGATAGCGGGACCTCCACAGATACGCAGTATTTT	CASSDSDSGTSTDTQYF
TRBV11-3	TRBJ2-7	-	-	TGTGCCAGCAGCTTAGAGAGGCCGGCAGGGTTGCTACCAAGTACCTACGAGCAGTACTTC	CASSLERPAGLLPSTYEQYF
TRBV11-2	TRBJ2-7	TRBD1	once	TGTGCCAGCAGCCCCTGGACAGGAAGCTACGAGCAGTACTTC	CASSPWTGSYEQYF
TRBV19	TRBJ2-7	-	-	TGTGCCAGTAGTATAGAGCGGGGCCCCTACGAGCAGTACTTC	CASSIERGPYEQYF
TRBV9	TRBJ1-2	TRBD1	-	TGTGCCAGCAATCCCGGACAGGGGGCGATTGGCTACACCTTC	CASNPGQGAIGYTF
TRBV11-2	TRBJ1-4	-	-	TGTGCCAGCAGACCGACAGGAGGCGGCAATGAAAAACTGTTTTTT	CASRPTGGGNEKLFF
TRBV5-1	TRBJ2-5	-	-	TGCGCCAGCAGCTTACTAGATTCGGAGACCCAGTACTTC	CASSLLDSETQYF
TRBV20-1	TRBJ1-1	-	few	TGCAGTGCTAGTCCTCTCGACAGACCCATGAACACTGAAGCTTTCTTT	CSASPLDRPMNTEAFF
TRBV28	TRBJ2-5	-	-	TGTGCCAGCAGCCCCACCGCGCGGGTTCTGCAAGAGACCCAGTACTTC	CASSPTARVLQETQYF
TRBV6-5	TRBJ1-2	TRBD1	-	TGTGCCAGCATTCCGACAGGGCCCTATGGCTACACCTTC	CASIPTGPYGYTF
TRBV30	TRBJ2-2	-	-	TGTGCCTGGAGTTCGGGGAACACCGGGGAGCTGTTTTTT	CAWSSGNTGELFF
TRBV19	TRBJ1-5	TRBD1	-	TGTGCCAGTAGTATAGATCCCGTTCTTCAGCGGGACAGGGGCCTTAATAGCAATCAGCCCCAGCATTTT	CASSIDPVLQRDRGLNSNQPQHF
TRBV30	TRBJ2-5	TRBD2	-	TGTGCCGGGAGCCCGGGACTAGCGAGAGACACCAAGTACTTC	CAGSPGLARDTKYF
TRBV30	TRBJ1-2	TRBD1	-	TGTGCCGGACAGGACAACTATGGCTACACCTTC	CAGQDNYGYTF
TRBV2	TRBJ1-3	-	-	TGTGCCAGCAGTGATAAAATTTCGACATTCTCTGGAAACACCATATATTTT	CASSDKISTFSGNTIYF
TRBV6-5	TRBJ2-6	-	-	TGTGCCAGCAGTTTGGCGGACGGGTCTGGGGCCAACGTCCTGACTTTC	CASSLADGSGANVLTF
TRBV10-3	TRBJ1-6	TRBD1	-	TGTGCCATCAGCAGACAGGGGGAAAATTCACCCCTCCACTTT	CAISRQGENSPLHF
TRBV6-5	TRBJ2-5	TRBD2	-	TGTGCCAGCAGTAGACTAGCAGAGACCCAGTACTTC	CASSRLAETQYF
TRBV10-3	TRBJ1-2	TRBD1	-	TGTGCCATCAGTGAGTTCACGACAGGGGAAGGAAGAGGCTACACCTTC	CAISEFTTGEGRGYTF
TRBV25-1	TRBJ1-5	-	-	TGTGCCAGCAGTGGGACGGAGAGCAATCAGCCCCAGCATTTT	CASSGTESNQPQHF
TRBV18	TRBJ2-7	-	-	TGTGCCAGCTCCCTTTTCAGGGAGTTAGTCTACGAGCAGTACTTC	CASSLFRELVYEQYF
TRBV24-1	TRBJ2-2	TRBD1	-	TGTGCCACCAGACCGGGACAGTGGGGCACCGGGGAGCTGTTTTTT	CATRPGQWGTGELFF
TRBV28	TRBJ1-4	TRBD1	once	TGTGCCAGCAGTTCCCGACAGGGAACTAATGAAAAACTGTTTTTT	CASSSRQGTNEKLFF
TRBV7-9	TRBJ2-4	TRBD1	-	TGTGCCAGCAGCTTATCGGACAGGAAAAACATTCAGTACTTC	CASSLSDRKNIQYF
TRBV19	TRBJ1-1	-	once	TGTGCCAGTAGCCGGGAGTGGGAAGCTTTCTTT	CASSREWEAFF
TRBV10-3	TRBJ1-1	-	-	TGTGCCATCAGTGCCGGGACGGTTAGACTCTTT	CAISAGTVRLF
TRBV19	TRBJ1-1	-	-	TGTGCCAGTAGTGGCAGTGGGGACACTGAAGCTTTCTTT	CASSGSGDTEAFF
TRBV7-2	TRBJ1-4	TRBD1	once	TGTGCCAGCAGCTCCCTCTGGGGACAGGGTACTGAAAAACTGTTTTTT	CASSSLWGQGTEKLFF
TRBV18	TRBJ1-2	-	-	TGTGCCAGCTCACCAGGGGACAAGGATGGCTACACCTTC	CASSPGDKDGYTF
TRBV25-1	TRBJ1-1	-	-	TGTGCCAGCAGCGTACACGGGGGGGTTAACACTGAAGCTTTCTTT	CASSVHGGVNTEAFF
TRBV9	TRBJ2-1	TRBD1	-	TGTGCCAGCAGCGTGAGGCAGGGGGCCTACAATGAGCAGTTCTTC	CASSVRQGAYNEQFF
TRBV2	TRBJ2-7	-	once	TGTGCCAGCAGCAAGACTGGACCTATTGACGAGCAGTACTTC	CASSKTGPIDEQYF
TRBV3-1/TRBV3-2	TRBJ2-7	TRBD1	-	TGTGCCAGCAGCCAAAGAGGCACGGGGACAGCCACCTACGAGCAGTACTTC	CASSQRGTGTATYEQYF
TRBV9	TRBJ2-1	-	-	TGTGCCAGCAGCGTAGACGGGTACAATGAGCAGTTCTTC	CASSVDGYNEQFF
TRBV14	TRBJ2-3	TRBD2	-	TGTGCCAGCAGCCAAATAGCGGGGGTGACAGATACGCAGTATTTT	CASSQIAGVTDTQYF
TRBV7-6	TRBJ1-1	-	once	TGTGCCAGCAGCTTAGCGGATGGGGCAGACACTGAAGCTTTCTTT	CASSLADGADTEAFF
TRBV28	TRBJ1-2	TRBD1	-	TGTGCCAGCAGTTTGGACAGGGGGCAGGATGGCTACACCTTC	CASSLDRGQDGYTF
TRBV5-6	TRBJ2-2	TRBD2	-	TGTGCCAGCAGCTTTAGTCTAGCGGGGGACACCGGGGAGCTGTTTTTT	CASSFSLAGDTGELFF